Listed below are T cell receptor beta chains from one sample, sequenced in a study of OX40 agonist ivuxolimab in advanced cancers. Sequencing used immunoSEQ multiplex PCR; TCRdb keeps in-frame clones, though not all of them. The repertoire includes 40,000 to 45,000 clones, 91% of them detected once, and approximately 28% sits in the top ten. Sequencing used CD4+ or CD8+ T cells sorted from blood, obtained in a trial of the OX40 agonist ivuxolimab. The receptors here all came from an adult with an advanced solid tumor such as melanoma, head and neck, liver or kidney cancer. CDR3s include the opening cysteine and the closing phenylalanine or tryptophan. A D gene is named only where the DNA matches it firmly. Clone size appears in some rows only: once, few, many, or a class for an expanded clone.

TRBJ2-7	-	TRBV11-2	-	CASSLVLGTGFYEQYF	TGTGCCAGCAGCTTAGTCCTAGGGACCGGATTCTACGAGCAGTACTTC
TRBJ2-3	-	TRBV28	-	CASSLLGGTSTDTQYF	TGTGCCAGCAGTTTATTGGGAGGTACTAGCACAGATACGCAGTATTTT
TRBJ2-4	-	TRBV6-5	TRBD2	CASSYGGELGNIQYF	TGTGCCAGCAGTTACGGGGGGGAACTAGGGAACATTCAGTACTTC
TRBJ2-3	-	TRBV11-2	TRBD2	CASSTGTSTTDTQYF	TGTGCCAGCAGCACGGGGACTAGCACCACAGATACGCAGTATTTT
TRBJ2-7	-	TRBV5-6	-	CASTLERDNHEQYF	TGTGCCAGCACCCTAGAGAGGGACAATCACGAGCAGTACTTC
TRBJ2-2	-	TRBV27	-	CASSLGTLNTGELFF	TGTGCCAGCAGTTTGGGTACCCTGAACACCGGGGAGCTGTTTTTT
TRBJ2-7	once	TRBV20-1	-	CSARGAYEQYF	TGCAGTGCTAGAGGTGCCTACGAGCAGTACTTC
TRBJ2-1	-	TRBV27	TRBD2	CASSPGTSGRFDEQFF	TGTGCCAGCAGCCCCGGGACTAGCGGGAGATTTGATGAGCAGTTCTTC
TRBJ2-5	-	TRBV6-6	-	CASSPTSSEETQYF	TGTGCCAGCAGTCCTACTAGCAGTGAAGAGACCCAGTACTTC
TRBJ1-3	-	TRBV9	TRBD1	CASSVEGGSENTIYF	TGTGCCAGCAGCGTAGAAGGGGGCTCGGAAAACACCATATATTTT
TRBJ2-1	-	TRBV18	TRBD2	CASSPAGGPYNEQFF	TGTGCCAGCTCACCGGCGGGAGGGCCCTACAATGAGCAGTTCTTC
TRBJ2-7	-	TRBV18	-	CASSPRSGARSYEQYF	TGTGCCAGCTCACCACGGTCAGGAGCGCGCTCCTACGAGCAGTACTTC
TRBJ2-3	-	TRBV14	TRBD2	CASSQLAGGTSQYF	TGTGCCAGCAGCCAATTAGCGGGAGGCACCTCGCAGTATTTT
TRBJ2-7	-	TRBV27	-	CASKGGPDEQYF	TGTGCCAGCAAGGGGGGGCCTGACGAGCAGTACTTC
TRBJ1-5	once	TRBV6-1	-	CASSEKGSYQPQHF	TGTGCCAGCAGTGAAAAGGGCAGCTATCAGCCCCAGCATTTT
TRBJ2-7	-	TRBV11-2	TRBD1	CASSLTRTGAYEQYF	TGTGCCAGCAGCTTAACACGGACAGGGGCCTACGAGCAGTACTTC
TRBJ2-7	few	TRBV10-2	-	CASSAGAYEQYF	TGCGCCAGCAGTGCGGGAGCCTACGAGCAGTACTTC
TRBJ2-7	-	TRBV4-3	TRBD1	CASSASAGGLSYEQYF	TGCGCCAGCAGCGCCTCCGCAGGGGGCCTCTCCTACGAGCAGTACTTC
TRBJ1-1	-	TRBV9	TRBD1	CASSVGTATEAFF	TGTGCCAGCAGCGTTGGGACAGCCACTGAAGCTTTCTTT
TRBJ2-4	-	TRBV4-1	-	CASSNGPGNIQYF	TGCGCCAGCAGCAACGGACCAGGAAACATTCAGTACTTC
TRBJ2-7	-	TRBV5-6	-	CASSSWTVDYEQYF	TGTGCCAGCAGCTCATGGACAGTGGACTACGAGCAGTACTTC
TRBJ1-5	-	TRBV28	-	CASSFIAALQPQHF	TGTGCCAGCAGTTTTATAGCGGCCCTCCAGCCCCAGCATTTT
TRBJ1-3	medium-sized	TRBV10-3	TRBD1	CAIEEDRTSGNTIYF	TGTGCCATCGAAGAGGACAGGACCTCTGGAAACACCATATATTTT
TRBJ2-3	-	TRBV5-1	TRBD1	CASSLPRTGGGDTQYF	TGCGCCAGCAGCTTACCCCGGACAGGGGGAGGAGATACGCAGTATTTT
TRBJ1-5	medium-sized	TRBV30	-	CAWSVAGTGQPQHF	TGTGCCTGGAGTGTTGCAGGTACGGGGCAGCCCCAGCATTTT
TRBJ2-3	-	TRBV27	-	CASSPVTGATDTQYF	TGTGCCAGCAGTCCTGTGACTGGCGCCACAGATACGCAGTATTTT
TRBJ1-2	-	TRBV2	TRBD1	CASSADRVNYGYTF	TGTGCCAGCAGCGCGGACAGGGTTAACTATGGCTACACCTTC
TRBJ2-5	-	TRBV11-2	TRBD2	CASRSGTSGIETQYF	TGTGCCAGCAGGTCCGGGACTAGCGGGATAGAGACCCAGTACTTC